This is a list of T cell receptor beta chains from one sample in a study of OX40 agonist ivuxolimab in advanced cancers. Using immunoSEQ multiplex PCR, the repertoire was profiled, and TCRdb retains in-frame clones only, with some absent. Found here are tens of thousands of clones, roughly 87% of them singletons; the top ten hold about 0.87%. Here the sequenced sample was CD4+ or CD8+ T cells sorted from blood, taken in a trial of the OX40 agonist ivuxolimab. All receptors derive from an adult with an advanced solid tumor such as melanoma, head and neck, liver or kidney cancer. CDR3s include the opening cysteine and the closing phenylalanine or tryptophan. A D gene is named only where the DNA matches it firmly. The listing skips clone size in some rows; elsewhere it reads once, few, many or a size class.

TGTGCCAGCAGCTCGTCAATTCGGTTTGCGGGACTCAGCAATGAGCAGTTCTTC	CASSSSIRFAGLSNEQFF	-	once	TRBV5-8	TRBJ2-1
TGTGCCAGCAGTGTGGAGGAGAACACTGAAGCTTTCTTT	CASSVEENTEAFF	-	-	TRBV6-4	TRBJ1-1
TGCGCCAGCAGCCAAGGTGGGGGGAGGGGACGGGGCTCCTACGAGCAGTACTTC	CASSQGGGRGRGSYEQYF	TRBD2	-	TRBV4-1	TRBJ2-7
TGCAGCGTGGGTATTGGGGGAGGACTCTACAATGAGCAGTTCTTC	CSVGIGGGLYNEQFF	-	-	TRBV29-1	TRBJ2-1
TGTGCCATCAGCGGACAGGGAGCCGGTGAAGCTTTCTTT	CAISGQGAGEAFF	TRBD1	-	TRBV10-3	TRBJ1-1
TGTGCCAGCAGCTCCGCGGGTACCAGCTCCTACGAGCAGTACTTC	CASSSAGTSSYEQYF	-	-	TRBV7-2	TRBJ2-7
TGTGCCAGCAGTCTGACAGGACCCACCTACGAGCAGTACTTC	CASSLTGPTYEQYF	-	-	TRBV28	TRBJ2-7
TGTGCCAGTAAGTCCGGGGGATCTGGAAACACCATATATTTT	CASKSGGSGNTIYF	-	once	TRBV19	TRBJ1-3
TGCAGCGTTGGGTCCTCAAATTGGGACAGGGGCGACAATGAGCAGTTCTTC	CSVGSSNWDRGDNEQFF	TRBD1	-	TRBV29-1	TRBJ2-1
TGTGCCAGCAGCTTAGTCTGGGGCAGGGACAAGACCCAGTACTTC	CASSLVWGRDKTQYF	-	-	TRBV11-1	TRBJ2-5
TGTGCCAGCAGTTCGGGTACGTCCACAGATACGCAGTATTTT	CASSSGTSTDTQYF	-	-	TRBV6-5	TRBJ2-3
TGTGCCAGCAGCTTAACCGGGACAGGGATTTACGAGCAGTACTTC	CASSLTGTGIYEQYF	TRBD1	once	TRBV5-6	TRBJ2-7
TGTGCCAGCAGTGAGCCGGGAGCCGGACTCCCCGGGGAGCTGTTTTTT	CASSEPGAGLPGELFF	-	-	TRBV6-1	TRBJ2-2
TGTGCCAGCTCCCCGCCTGGCAGGGGCGGCACCGGGGAGCTGTTTTTT	CASSPPGRGGTGELFF	-	-	TRBV18	TRBJ2-2
TGCGCCAGCAGCATGCCGGGACAAACGGTCAATGAGCAGTTCTTC	CASSMPGQTVNEQFF	-	-	TRBV5-1	TRBJ2-1
TGTGCCAGCAGACCGGGGCGCGGCCTGGGACCCCTCCACTTT	CASRPGRGLGPLHF	-	-	TRBV6-5	TRBJ1-6
TGTGCCAGCAGTTTATCCCCAGCGGGGGTGGGAGAGACCCAGTACTTC	CASSLSPAGVGETQYF	TRBD2	-	TRBV28	TRBJ2-5
TGTGCCAGCAGTATTCGGGTGGGGGCCACTAACATTCAGTACTTC	CASSIRVGATNIQYF	-	-	TRBV28	TRBJ2-4
TGTGCCAGCAGTCCCCGGGATAACTATGGCTACACCTTC	CASSPRDNYGYTF	-	-	TRBV6-5	TRBJ1-2
TGCAGCGTTATTGGGTTGGCGGGAGGTAGCCAAGAGACCCAGTACTTC	CSVIGLAGGSQETQYF	TRBD2	-	TRBV29-1	TRBJ2-5
TGCGCCAGCAGCCAAGCAGCTAGGGGTGTGGCTGAAGCTTTCTTT	CASSQAARGVAEAFF	-	once	TRBV4-3	TRBJ1-1
TGCGCCAGCAGCTTTGCGTCTAACACTGAAGCTTTCTTT	CASSFASNTEAFF	-	-	TRBV5-1	TRBJ1-1
TGTGCCAGCAGCTCGCAGGGAACCGGGGAGCTGTTTTTT	CASSSQGTGELFF	-	once	TRBV7-2	TRBJ2-2
TGTGCCAGCAGTTTCGACGGCTCTGGGGCCAACGTCCTGACTTTC	CASSFDGSGANVLTF	-	-	TRBV27	TRBJ2-6
TGTGCCTGGAGTGTACTAGCTGGCCTTAATTCACCCCTCCACTTT	CAWSVLAGLNSPLHF	-	-	TRBV30	TRBJ1-6
TGTGCCAGCAGCGTAGTACAGGCTCCGGATACGCAGTATTTT	CASSVVQAPDTQYF	-	once	TRBV9	TRBJ2-3
TGTGCCACCTCCCGGGCTTACAATGAGCAGTTCTTC	CATSRAYNEQFF	-	-	TRBV19	TRBJ2-1
TGTGCCAGCAGTGACTTACGGGGGGAAAAACTGTTTTTT	CASSDLRGEKLFF	-	-	TRBV6-1	TRBJ1-4
TGCGCCAGCAGGACGGGGCAGGCCAAAAACATTCAGTACTTC	CASRTGQAKNIQYF	-	-	TRBV5-1	TRBJ2-4
TGTGCCAGCAGTTTGGGTTCTGCGAACACCGGGGAGCTGTTTTTT	CASSLGSANTGELFF	-	few	TRBV28	TRBJ2-2
TGTGCCAGCAGTTTTTATCAGGCAATGGGGGAGCAGTACTTC	CASSFYQAMGEQYF	-	few	TRBV27	TRBJ2-7
TGTGCCAGCAGTGAAGCGCTTCGACAGCCGAATGGCTACACCTTC	CASSEALRQPNGYTF	-	-	TRBV2	TRBJ1-2
TGTGCCAGCAGCTTCGGTCAGTCTAATCAGCCCCAGCATTTT	CASSFGQSNQPQHF	-	-	TRBV7-9	TRBJ1-5
TGTGCCAGTAGTCCCAATCCCTTCTCGAACACTGAAGCTTTCTTT	CASSPNPFSNTEAFF	-	-	TRBV19	TRBJ1-1
TGTGCCAGCAGCAAGAGACAGTTTTCGACTGAAGCTTTCTTT	CASSKRQFSTEAFF	-	once	TRBV9	TRBJ1-1
TGTGCCAGCAGCCAAGTGCGGGGATTCGACACCGGGGAGCTGTTTTTT	CASSQVRGFDTGELFF	-	once	TRBV14	TRBJ2-2
TGTGCCAGCAGCCTCGGGGGAGCGGGGGGGCCGACAGATACGCAGTATTTT	CASSLGGAGGPTDTQYF	TRBD2	-	TRBV9	TRBJ2-3
TGTGCCAGCAGCCCCCTGACGGGGGCGAACACCGGGGAGCTGTTTTTT	CASSPLTGANTGELFF	-	-	TRBV5-4	TRBJ2-2
TGTGCCAGCAGCGTTGAGGATAATTCACCCCTCCACTTT	CASSVEDNSPLHF	-	once	TRBV9	TRBJ1-6
TGCGCCAGCAGCCAAGTCGCGAGTGCCGGGGAGCTGTTTTTT	CASSQVASAGELFF	-	-	TRBV4-3	TRBJ2-2
TGTGCCAGCGCTAGCGGGGCAAGCTCCTACAATGAGCAGTTCTTC	CASASGASSYNEQFF	TRBD2	-	TRBV11-2	TRBJ2-1
TGTGCCAGCACCCCGGGCAGGCTAACCAACACCGGGGAGCTGTTTTTT	CASTPGRLTNTGELFF	-	-	TRBV7-3	TRBJ2-2
TGTGCCAGCAGCCCGACAGGGGTCTATTCAGATACGCAGTATTTT	CASSPTGVYSDTQYF	TRBD1	-	TRBV16	TRBJ2-3
TGTGCCAGCAGTTTAGACGGGACTAGCGGGCCTCGAGGGGCAGATACGCAGTATTTT	CASSLDGTSGPRGADTQYF	TRBD2	-	TRBV27	TRBJ2-3
TGTGCCAGCAGTTCCCTCCCCTCCTCCTATAATTCACCCCTCCACTTT	CASSSLPSSYNSPLHF	-	-	TRBV6-6	TRBJ1-6
TGTGCCAGTAGTAGGACAGGCGCTGGAAACACCATATATTTT	CASSRTGAGNTIYF	TRBD1	few	TRBV19	TRBJ1-3
TGTGCCAGCAGCTTATCCGGGACTAGCGGGAGCCATGAGCAGTTCTTC	CASSLSGTSGSHEQFF	TRBD2	-	TRBV7-3	TRBJ2-1
TGTGCTAGTGGCCAATCCGTGGGACAGGGACTGGGGGGCTACACCTTC	CASGQSVGQGLGGYTF	TRBD1	-	TRBV12-5	TRBJ1-2
TGTGCCAGCAGTCCAACGAACACTGAAGCTTTCTTT	CASSPTNTEAFF	-	-	TRBV6-6	TRBJ1-1
TGTGCCAGCAGCGTCAAGGCAATCTCACAAAGTCGGGCCAACGTCCTGACTTTC	CASSVKAISQSRANVLTF	-	-	TRBV7-6	TRBJ2-6
TGTGCCAGCAGGCCACAGGAATCTGGAAACACCATATATTTT	CASRPQESGNTIYF	-	-	TRBV28	TRBJ1-3
TGTGCCAGTAGTATAAGGGCAGGAGGGGAAAAACTGTTTTTT	CASSIRAGGEKLFF	-	-	TRBV19	TRBJ1-4
TGTGCCAGCAGCGCGACAGGGGGCTATCGCTCTGGGGCCAACGTCCTGACTTTC	CASSATGGYRSGANVLTF	TRBD1	-	TRBV9	TRBJ2-6
TGTGCCAGCTCCCCAAATCACAGGATCCACGAGCAGTACTTC	CASSPNHRIHEQYF	-	-	TRBV18	TRBJ2-7
TGTGCCAGCAGCTTAGATCAGGCTAGCTCCTACGAGCAGTACTTC	CASSLDQASSYEQYF	-	-	TRBV7-6	TRBJ2-7
TGCGCCAGCAGGCTTACAGGGGGCGAAACTGAAGCTTTCTTT	CASRLTGGETEAFF	TRBD1	-	TRBV5-1	TRBJ1-1
TGTGCCAGCAGCTTAGTCCAATGGTCTGAGCAGTTCTTC	CASSLVQWSEQFF	-	-	TRBV7-9	TRBJ2-1
TGTGCCACCAGCAGACCGTATAGCGGGACGCGGGCAGATACGCAGTATTTT	CATSRPYSGTRADTQYF	TRBD2	-	TRBV15	TRBJ2-3
TGTGCCAGCACAGACACAGATACGCAGTATTTT	CASTDTDTQYF	-	-	TRBV9	TRBJ2-3